These T cell receptor beta chains were read from a single sample in a study of CD8 T cells in Susac syndrome. MiXCR, run by TCRdb on the immunoSEQ multiplex PCR reads, gives a single entry per CDR3 protein. The sample yields about 210,000 distinct CDR3 sequences, approximately 93% seen once. The sample comprised CD4+ T cells from PBMCs. The receptor set was obtained from a human donor in good health. The CDR3 runs from the conserved cysteine through the conserved F or W.

V	length	J	CDR3
TRBV7-9	17	TRBJ2-5	CASSWGSRGSGGETQYF
TRBV28	15	TRBJ2-5	CASSSSGTGEETQYF
TRBV4-3	14	TRBJ1-2	CASSQDTGVYGYTF
TRBV19	15	TRBJ2-5	CASAGGDNVLETQYF
TRBV20-1	14	TRBJ2-7	CSASTISGSYEQYF
TRBV29-1	11	TRBJ1-1	CSVDSQTQAFF
TRBV7-6	14	TRBJ2-1	CASSWGPKYNEQFF
TRBV6-1	12	TRBJ2-5	CASSVRRETQYF
TRBV20-1	13	TRBJ2-1	CSAPSGGGREQFF
TRBV30	13	TRBJ2-1	CAWSRAGNNEQFF
TRBV3-1	15	TRBJ2-7	CASSQVTLAVYEQYF
TRBV9	14	TRBJ1-1	CASSMTDTNTEAFF
TRBV11-2	17	TRBJ2-3	CASSLALAGGRADTQYF
TRBV4-1	17	TRBJ2-4	CASRPGEEKKAKNIQYF
TRBV29-1	15	TRBJ2-3	CSVGFGLSTADTQYF
TRBV20-1	14	TRBJ1-2	CSASSTGTGYGYTF
TRBV19	13	TRBJ2-5	CASSIDEGETQYF
TRBV27	14	TRBJ1-3	CASSPTGVRNTIYF
TRBV4-3	16	TRBJ2-2	CASSQTAGGLGGELFF
TRBV7-3	13	TRBJ1-1	CASSLWWNTEAFF
TRBV13	16	TRBJ2-1	CASSLGLPQGGNEQFF
TRBV28	12	TRBJ1-1	CASSQRHTEAFF
TRBV18	11	TRBJ2-3	CASSPTDTQYF